Following are 26 T cell receptor beta chains from one sample sequenced in a study of blood T cell repertoires in COVID-19 (dated by TCRdb to the early 2020s). The library was prepared using the immunoSEQ multiplex PCR assay. TCRdb obtained this table from immuneACCESS and retained in-frame rearrangements with V and J assigned. These tables miss some clones; where compared with another copy, unresolved V genes account for less than half of the shortfall, and the remainder is unexplained. The sample table contains fewer than 200,000 clones; only one count was recorded for more than 75% of them. The ten largest account for roughly an eighth of the sample. The specimen sequenced was peripheral blood. Receptor source: a woman aged 70 to 79 with COVID-19, enrolled during active disease.

The V gene is TRBV16, the J gene TRBJ1-6; 8 bases are shared with TRBD1. Per germline, CDR1 KGHSY and CDR2 FQNENV. Trimming at V came to 2 bases and at J to 4 bases, leaving 4 bases not matched to a gene. The CDR3 covers 16 residues. The CDR3 protein is CASSQRTGQYNSPLHF. The CDR3, as DNA: TGTGCCAGCAGCCAAAGGACAGGGCAATATAATTCACCCCTCCACTTT.

The rearrangement links TRBV29-1 to TRBJ1-3, with 10 bases identical to TRBD1. V trimming: 6 bases; J trimming: 2 bases; junction bases outside the gene matches: 4. Germline CDR1 SQVTM, CDR2 ANQGSEA. The CDR3 is 14 residues long. CDR3 protein: CSVGQGSPGNTIYF. CDR3 sequence (DNA): TGCAGCGTGGGACAGGGGAGCCCTGGAAACACCATATATTTT.

This chain links TRBV11-2 with TRBJ2-5, with D hard to call. Germline loops: CDR1 SGHAT, CDR2 FQNNGV. Trimming took 1 base from V and 5 from J, leaving 8 bases between them. The CDR3 length is 13 residues. The CDR3 is CASSLGLSETQYF. DNA for the CDR3: TGTGCCAGCAGCTTAGGGTTGAGTGAGACCCAGTACTTC.

This chain connects TRBV10-3 to TRBJ1-6, with D uncertain. Trimming removed 10 bases at V and 13 bases at J, with 17 bases between. Germline CDR1 reads ENHRY; CDR2 reads SYGVKD. The CDR3 covers 12 residues. The CDR3 here is CATALRGSPLHF. As DNA, the CDR3 is TGTGCCACCGCCCTGAGAGGCTCGCCCCTCCACTTT.

The rearrangement links TRBV7-3 to TRBJ2-7; TRBD2 agrees at 11 bases. Germline V gene sequence: CDR1 SGHTA, CDR2 FQGTGA. The ends lost 5 bases at V and 1 base at J; junction bases unmatched: 4. The CDR3 is made up of 15 amino acids. This CDR3 is CASSLAGGASYEQYF. CDR3 nucleotides: TGTGCCAGCAGCCTAGCGGGAGGTGCGTCCTACGAGCAGTACTTC.

The J gene is TRBJ1-2, the V gene TRBV4-2, with 7 bases identical to TRBD1. The ends lost 4 bases at V and 7 bases at J; junction bases unmatched: 9. CDR3 length: 14 amino acids. Germline values: CDR1 LGHNA, CDR2 YNFKEQ. CDR3 region: CASSPVGQMGGYTF. CDR3 sequence (DNA): TGTGCCAGCAGCCCAGTGGGACAGATGGGTGGCTACACCTTC.

This sequence joins TRBV11-3 and TRBJ2-3, with no clear D. The germline V and J ends were trimmed by 2 bases and 8 bases, with 5 bases remaining between them. The CDR3 is 11 amino acids. Germline V gives CDR1 SGHNT, CDR2 YENEEA. The CDR3 reads CASSLRSTQYF. The CDR3 nucleotides read TGTGCCAGCAGCTTAAGGAGTACGCAGTATTTT.

The CDR3 region is CASSKVLANYGYTF. Here the CDR3 DNA reads TGTGCCAGTAGTAAGGTACTAGCTAACTATGGCTACACCTTC. The rearrangement joins TRBV19 to TRBJ1-2; no clear D gene. Trimming removed 4 bases from V and 0 bases from J, with 9 bases in between. The CDR3 consists of 14 residues. Looked up from germline, CDR1 is LNHDA and CDR2 is SQIVND (reference sequence).

V gene TRBV25-1 combines with J gene TRBJ2-7; 10 nucleotides agree with TRBD2. With 1 base clipped from V and 3 bases from J, the junction kept 9 bases outside the gene matches. This CDR3 is built from 17 residues. Germline V gives CDR1 MGHDK, CDR2 SYGVNS. CDR3 sequence reads: CASSESGTSGIHYEQYF. The CDR3 DNA follows: TGTGCCAGCAGTGAATCGGGAACTAGCGGGATTCACTACGAGCAGTACTTC.

The genes are TRBV15 and TRBJ2-7; perhaps TRBD2 as D (7 bases). Germline V gene sequence: CDR1 LNHNV, CDR2 YYDKDF (reference sequence). This CDR3 spans 15 amino acids. The germline V and J ends were trimmed by 1 base and 5 bases, with 15 bases remaining between them. This CDR3 is CATSRGEGVYDEQYF. CDR3 in DNA: TGTGCCACCAGCAGAGGGGAGGGGGTGTACGACGAGCAGTACTTC.

V usage is TRBV30 and J usage is TRBJ2-1; D might be TRBD2 (5 bases). V gave up 3 bases and J gave up 0 bases, with 9 bases separating them. This CDR3 region has 14 residues. The germline V gene has CDR1 GTSNPN and CDR2 SVGIG (reference sequence). CDR3 DNA sequence: TGTGCCTGGAGATTCGGGGTCTCCTACAATGAGCAGTTCTTC. Its translation is CAWRFGVSYNEQFF.

The rearrangement joins TRBV4-2 to TRBJ2-7; 8 nucleotides match TRBD2. CDR1 and CDR2 from the germline V gene are LGHNA and YNFKEQ. V lost 2 bases to trimming and J lost 2 bases; unmatched junction nucleotides: 11. The CDR3 is 17 residues long. As DNA, the CDR3 is TGTGCCAGCAGCCAATTAAGTGCACTAGCGGAGCCCTACGAGCAGTACTTC. Translating gives CASSQLSALAEPYEQYF.

This clone was counted once. V and J are TRBV19 and TRBJ2-5; 7 bases line up with TRBD1. Trimming at V came to 6 bases and at J to 7 bases, leaving 11 bases not matched to a gene. The CDR3 loop spans 14 amino acids. Looked up from germline, CDR1 is LNHDA and CDR2 is SQIVND (reference sequence). CDR3 DNA: TGTGCCAGTAGCCCTAAGGGGGCCCCGTGGACCCAGTACTTC. Its protein is CASSPKGAPWTQYF.

The chain has TRBV10-3 and TRBJ1-4, with D perhaps matching TRBD1 (6 bases). Trimming removed 7 bases from V and 5 bases from J, with 11 bases in between. This CDR3 has 13 amino acids. CDR1 and CDR2 (germline): ENHRY, SYGVKD. The CDR3, as DNA: TGTGCCATCACCCGGACAGTAAATGAAAAACTGTTTTTT. Translating it yields CAITRTVNEKLFF.

V gene TRBV30 combines with J gene TRBJ1-2; TRBD1 agrees at 7 bases. V shed 4 bases, J shed 4 bases, and the junction held 6 bases outside the gene matches. This CDR3 has 13 amino acids. Germline V gene sequence: CDR1 GTSNPN, CDR2 SVGIG (reference sequence). The CDR3 DNA reads TGTGCCTGGAACAACGACAGGGCCTATGGCTACACCTTC. This translates into CAWNNDRAYGYTF.

Judged by abundance, this clone is medium-sized (0.01 to 0.1%). The chain employs TRBV30 and TRBJ1-3; the match to TRBD1 covers 7 bases. Germline assignment: CDR1 GTSNPN and CDR2 SVGIG (reference sequence). The CDR3 length is 14 residues. With 0 bases clipped from V and 2 bases from J, the junction kept 1 base outside the gene matches. The DNA of the CDR3 is TGTGCCTGGAGTGTAGGGGGCACTGGAAACACCATATATTTT. Amino acid sequence: CAWSVGGTGNTIYF. The variable domain in full, completed from reference TRBV30 and TRBJ1-3, reads SQTIHQWPATLVQPVGSPLSLECTVEGTSNPNLYWYRQAAGRGLQLLFYSVGIGQISSEVPQNLSASRPQDRQFILSSKKLLLSDSGFYLCAWSVGGTGNTIYFGEGSWLTVV.

This clone occurred once. The chain carries TRBV10-3 and TRBJ2-1; possible D gene TRBD1, 6 bases. Germline-derived CDR1 and CDR2 are ENHRY and SYGVKD. The CDR3 sequence is 12 residues long. V dropped 2 bases and J dropped 9 bases, with 8 bases sitting between them. The CDR3 loop reads CAISETGTEQFF. The CDR3 DNA sequence: TGTGCCATCAGTGAGACAGGGACTGAGCAGTTCTTC.

The chain uses TRBV30 and TRBJ2-3, with D perhaps matching TRBD2 (5 bases). The CDR3 consists of 11 residues. V lost 1 base, J lost 11 bases, and 10 bases lay in between. Germline CDR1 GTSNPN, CDR2 SVGIG (reference sequence). In DNA form, the CDR3 reads TGTGCCTGGAGTGGCAGCGGCGGGCAGTATTTT. Amino acid sequence: CAWSGSGGQYF.

This clone was recorded a few times. This chain connects TRBV28 to TRBJ1-6, with a weak D call TRBD1 (6 bases). Deletions cut 7 bases from V and 9 bases from J, with 19 bases between. This CDR3 has 15 residues. Per the germline V gene, CDR1 is MDHEN and CDR2 is SYDVKM. CDR3 amino acids: CASTYGPGEISPLHF. The CDR3 DNA is TGTGCCAGCACTTATGGGCCAGGGGAGATTTCACCCCTCCACTTT. Looking up the rest from reference TRBV28 and TRBJ1-6 gives the full variable domain: DVKVTQSSRYLVKRTGEKVFLECVQDMDHENMFWYRQDPGLGLRLIYFSYDVKMKEKGDIPEGYSVSREKKERFSLILESASTNQTSMYLCASTYGPGEISPLHFGNGTRLTVT.

The chain is built from TRBV23-1 and TRBJ2-7; 8 positions agree with TRBD2. Being an ORF, TRBV23-1 has a function that is uncertain. Trimming took 10 bases from V and 7 from J; bases not matched to a gene: 9. The CDR3 length is 12 residues. CDR3 coding DNA: TGCGCCACAACATCGGGAGGGAGGGAGCAGTACTTC. Translation gives CATTSGGREQYF.

The J gene is TRBJ2-6, the V gene TRBV4-3, with 9 bases lining up with TRBD1. Germline V gene lookup returns CDR1 LGHNA and CDR2 YSLEER. Losses at the gene ends were 4 bases for V and 1 base for J; bases not matched to a gene: 8. The length of the CDR3 is 18 residues. The CDR3 reads CASSLRPGTGSGANVLTF. The CDR3 DNA reads as TGCGCCAGCAGCCTCCGCCCTGGGACAGGGTCTGGGGCCAACGTCCTGACTTTC.

The V and J genes are TRBV19 and TRBJ2-5; the match to TRBD2 covers 12 bases. V gave up 9 bases and J gave up 5 bases; unmatched junction bases: 10. Germline V gene lookup returns CDR1 LNHDA and CDR2 SQIVND (reference sequence). The CDR3 spans 15 residues. CDR3 nucleotide sequence: TGTGCCAGCCGGAGGACTAGCGGGACGGGGGAGACCCAGTACTTC. It encodes CASRRTSGTGETQYF.

This clone is a singleton in its sample. The gene calls are TRBV19 and TRBJ2-1; the D gene is possibly TRBD1 (6 bases). Deletions cut 3 bases from V and 4 bases from J, with 13 bases between. The CDR3 has 15 residues. Germline CDR1 reads LNHDA; CDR2 reads SQIVND (reference sequence). The CDR3 DNA sequence: TGTGCCAGTAGTATCGGAGGACAGAAGTACAATGAGCAGTTCTTC. This gives the protein CASSIGGQKYNEQFF.

J is TRBJ2-5 and V is TRBV5-1; 16 bases are shared with TRBD2. The CDR3 runs to 16 residues. Unmatched junction bases numbered 4, after V lost 4 bases and J lost 4 bases. Germline CDR1 is SGHRS and CDR2 is YFSETQ. The CDR3 region is CASSVGLAGGAETQYF. The CDR3 region has the DNA TGCGCCAGCAGCGTGGGACTAGCGGGAGGGGCAGAGACCCAGTACTTC.

The V and J genes are TRBV12-3 or TRBV12-4 and TRBJ1-1; no firm D call. The CDR3 covers 13 residues. Trimming took off 2 bases at V and 4 bases at J, with 8 bases between the two ends. In nucleotides, the CDR3 is TGTGCCAGCAGTTTATGGAGGGCCACTGAAGCTTTCTTT. Translation gives CASSLWRATEAFF.

This clone was counted a single time. CDR3 region: CASRSLVYEQYF. In DNA, the CDR3 is TGTGCCAGCAGGAGCTTGGTTTACGAGCAGTACTTC. The rearrangement links TRBV28 to TRBJ2-7; D unclear. CDR3 length: 12 amino acids. Trimming took off 6 bases at V and 4 bases at J, with 10 bases between the two ends. From germline, CDR1 is MDHEN and CDR2 SYDVKM.